The sequence of this TCR beta chain was determined in a study of cytomegalovirus exposure and HLA in healthy donors. V was trimmed by 1 base and J by 2 bases, leaving 8 bases between them. The CDR3 length is 14 residues. CDR1 and CDR2 from the germline V gene are MDHEN and SYDVKM. Produced via immunoSEQ multiplex PCR; TCRdb's table is partial and in-frame only. The table shows about 79,000 clones, with over 85% occurring only once. The V and J genes are TRBV28 and TRBJ1-2; maybe TRBD1 (5 bases). Sequences were obtained from PBMCs. The sequence was collected from a woman aged 30 to 39 in good health and CMV-seronegative. CDR3 bases: TGTGCCAGCAGTTTATTCCAGGGAAACTATGGCTACACCTTC. Translating it yields CASSLFQGNYGYTF.